This T cell receptor (beta chain) is drawn from a study of cytomegalovirus exposure and HLA in healthy donors. A multiplex PCR was run with 60 Vbeta primers and 13 Jbeta primers. Clones were sequenced by immunoSEQ multiplex PCR, and TCRdb holds only the in-frame ones, with some missing. Seen here are 90,000 to 100,000 clones, roughly three quarters observed once, and the top ten hold roughly 1.5%. V was pared by 2 bases and J by 12 bases, with 11 bases of the junction left unmatched. Looked up from germline, CDR1 is SEHNR and CDR2 is FQNEAQ (reference sequence). The CDR3 spans 16 residues. The V and J genes are TRBV7-9 and TRBJ2-1; 12 bases align to TRBD1. The TCR originated in a man aged 40-50 years in good health and CMV-seronegative. What was sequenced was PBMCs. In nucleotides, the CDR3 is TGTGCCAGCAGCTTATCTCCCGGGACAGGGGGCCGGTGGCAGTTCTTC. This gives the protein CASSLSPGTGGRWQFF.